A single sample is the source of the 30 T cell receptor beta chains below, sequenced in a study of spatial heterogeneity in lung cancer. The time point: sample taken at primary tumor resection. Whole RNA, isolated from tumor, nontumor lung or frozen PBMC, was sequenced without prior sorting. One entry per CDR3 protein results from TCRdb running MiXCR on the 5' RACE reads. The sample has 40,000 to 55,000 distinct CDR3 sequences; roughly an eighth are singletons. The starting material was PBMCs, obtained at surgery. Receptor source: a male donor with early-stage non-small cell lung cancer.

This clonotype was detected many times. The chain links TRBV10-2 to TRBJ2-3; 7 bases line up with TRBD1. This CDR3 contains 17 residues. Trimming took 3 bases from V and 1 from J; bases not matched to a gene: 10. Germline CDR1 is WSHSY and CDR2 is SAAADI. The CDR3 nucleotides read TGCGCCAGCAGTGATGTTGTAAGGACAGGTCGCACAGATACGCAGTATTTT. This sequence encodes CASSDVVRTGRTDTQYF.

This clonotype was counted between two and nine times. The chain carries TRBV29-1 and TRBJ2-2; 9 bases fit TRBD1. Germline V gene lookup returns CDR1 SQVTM and CDR2 ANQGSEA. The CDR3 extends over 15 amino acids. Trimming removed 3 bases from V and 4 bases from J; junction bases left unmatched: 6. The CDR3 spells CSVEATGGITGELFF. DNA of the CDR3: TGCAGCGTTGAGGCGACAGGGGGAATCACCGGGGAGCTGTTTTTT.

The J gene is TRBJ2-4, the V gene TRBV2, with D unclear. Looked up from germline, CDR1 is SNHLY and CDR2 is FYNNEI. The CDR3 contains 14 residues. V shed 6 bases and J shed 0 bases, with 9 bases lying between them. Written as DNA, the CDR3 is TGTGCCAGCAGCGACACGCTAGCCAAAAACATTCAGTACTTC. Protein sequence: CASSDTLAKNIQYF.

The gene calls are TRBV5-1 and TRBJ2-3, with no clear D. Trimming removed 4 bases from V and 0 bases from J, with 12 bases in between. The length of the CDR3 is 15 residues. Germline V gene sequence: CDR1 SGHRS, CDR2 YFSETQ. CDR3 loop: CASSISDPSTDTQYF. CDR3 coding DNA: TGCGCCAGCAGCATAAGCGACCCTAGCACAGATACGCAGTATTTT.

At least ten counts were recorded for this clonotype. The chain links TRBV9 to TRBJ1-5; D unresolved. CDR1 SGDLS and CDR2 YYNGEE come from the germline V gene. The CDR3 totals 10 residues. The CDR3 coding sequence is TGTGCGGATGGGGATCAGCCCCAGCATTTT. As protein: CADGDQPQHF.

CDR3 residues: CASNPDTATVVGEQYF. As DNA, the CDR3 is TGTGCCAGCAACCCGGACACGGCGACCGTGGTGGGCGAGCAGTACTTC. This chain connects TRBV2 to TRBJ2-7, with D possibly matching TRBD1 (5 bases). CDR3 size: 16 residues. V was cut by 7 bases and J by 6 bases, with 25 bases left in between. Germline V gene lookup returns CDR1 SNHLY and CDR2 FYNNEI.

Only a few counts were recorded for this clonotype. This rearrangement joins TRBV28 to TRBJ1-5; tentatively, D is TRBD1 (5 bases). The CDR3 covers 14 residues. The germline V gene encodes CDR1 MDHEN and CDR2 SYDVKM. V was pared by 6 bases and J by 6 bases, with 15 bases between. CDR3 protein: CASRPTGRGQPQHF. CDR3 in DNA: TGTGCCAGCAGACCTACAGGTCGGGGTCAGCCCCAGCATTTT. The variable domain in full, completed from reference TRBV28 and TRBJ1-5, reads DVKVTQSSRYLVKRTGEKVFLECVQDMDHENMFWYRQDPGLGLRLIYFSYDVKMKEKGDIPEGYSVSREKKERFSLILESASTNQTSMYLCASRPTGRGQPQHFGDGTRLSIL.

This clonotype turned up a few times. DNA for the CDR3: TGTGCCAGCAGCTTAGTAATAGCGGGAGACACCGGGGAGCTGTTTTTT. Residues: CASSLVIAGDTGELFF. V is TRBV7-2 and J is TRBJ2-2, with 9 bases lining up with TRBD2. The V gene end was trimmed by 1 base and the J gene end by 3 bases; junction bases not matched to a gene: 3. The germline CDR1 and CDR2 sequences are SGHTA and FQGNSA. This CDR3 has 16 residues.

The V gene is TRBV29-1, the J gene TRBJ2-4; 7 bases line up with TRBD2. CDR3 length equals 16 residues. V lost 0 bases and J lost 1; bases outside the gene matches: 6. CDR1 is SQVTM and CDR2 is ANQGSEA in the germline V gene. The CDR3 DNA sequence: TGCAGCGTTGAAGATTATGGGGAGGGGGCCAAAAACATTCAGTACTTC. Translation gives CSVEDYGEGAKNIQYF.

This clonotype was recorded a few times. The gene calls are TRBV6-2 or TRBV6-3 and TRBJ2-1; 14 bases match TRBD2. The CDR3 covers 12 residues. Per the germline V gene, CDR1 is MNHEY and CDR2 is SVGEGT. V lost 10 bases to trimming and J lost 9 bases; unmatched junction nucleotides: 2. The CDR3 region has the DNA TGTGCCACAGGACTAGCGGGAGGTGAGCAGTTCTTC. Translation: CATGLAGGEQFF.

Many counts were recorded for this clonotype. The genes are TRBV29-1 and TRBJ1-5, with 8 bases fitting TRBD1. Germline V gene data show CDR1 as SQVTM and CDR2 as ANQGSEA. V was pared by 6 bases and J by 2 bases, with 3 bases of the junction left unmatched. This CDR3 is 13 amino acids long. This chain's CDR3 is CSVIQGGNQPQHF. DNA of the CDR3: TGCAGCGTGATACAGGGGGGCAATCAGCCCCAGCATTTT.

This clonotype has just a few counts. The chain links TRBV20-1 to TRBJ1-1; D possibly corresponds to TRBD1 (5 bases). The CDR3 sequence is 14 residues long. The ends were cut back, 6 bases at V and 3 bases at J, with 17 bases in the middle. Looked up from germline, CDR1 is DFQATT and CDR2 is SNEGSKA (reference sequence). The CDR3 loop reads CSAPDTGQDTEAFF. The CDR3 DNA reads as TGCAGTGCCCCCGACACGGGGCAGGACACTGAAGCTTTCTTT.

The CDR3 sequence is CSAKPRGVFNEQFF. The CDR3 coding sequence is TGCAGTGCTAAACCTAGGGGCGTCTTCAATGAGCAGTTCTTC. The rearrangement links TRBV20-1 to TRBJ2-1, with D perhaps matching TRBD1 (5 bases). Trimming cost V 4 bases and J 6 bases, with 16 bases left between them. Germline CDR1 reads DFQATT; CDR2 reads SNEGSKA (reference sequence). CDR3 length: 14 residues.

This clonotype was seen many times. The chain is built from TRBV9 and TRBJ2-3; D ambiguous. Trimming removed 4 bases at V and 2 bases at J, with 23 bases between. CDR3 length: 18 amino acids. CDR1 is SGDLS and CDR2 is YYNGEE in the germline V gene. The CDR3: CASSTETPGAFYTDTQYF. The CDR3 DNA sequence: TGTGCCAGCAGCACCGAAACTCCCGGAGCTTTTTACACAGATACGCAGTATTTT.

Only a few counts were recorded for this clonotype. The rearrangement links TRBV3-1 to TRBJ2-7; 8 bases are shared with TRBD2. V lost 1 base to trimming and J lost 2 bases; unmatched junction nucleotides: 1. CDR1 and CDR2 from the germline V gene are LGHDT and YNNKEL (reference sequence). The CDR3 is 14 residues long. The CDR3 DNA follows: TGTGCCAGCAGCCAAGCGGGAGGGGCCTACGAGCAGTACTTC. Translation gives CASSQAGGAYEQYF.

This clonotype was detected many times. The chain couples TRBV27 to TRBJ1-1; a possible D gene is TRBD1 (6 bases). With 7 bases removed from V and 4 bases from J, the gap between germline ends came to 16 bases. Germline CDR1 and CDR2: MNHEY and SMNVEV (reference sequence). The length of the CDR3 is 14 residues. Here the CDR3 DNA reads TGTGCCAGCATCAAGGACGGGGGCCCCACTGAAGCTTTCTTT. This sequence encodes CASIKDGGPTEAFF.

This clonotype showed up just a few times. The V call is TRBV10-3, the J call TRBJ2-2, with 7 bases fitting TRBD2. The V gene's germline CDR1 is ENHRY and CDR2 SYGVKD. V shed 10 bases and J 2 bases; nucleotides not matched to a gene: 7. The length of the CDR3 is 14 residues. The CDR3 spells CATRGGINTGELFF. The CDR3 DNA sequence: TGTGCCACCCGGGGAGGGATCAACACCGGGGAGCTGTTTTTT.

This clonotype was seen only a few times. The rearrangement joins TRBV4-1 to TRBJ2-1; no firm D call. CDR3 size: 15 residues. Looked up from germline, CDR1 is MGHRA and CDR2 is YSYEKL. Trimming pared 1 base from V and 2 bases from J, leaving 9 bases between. This chain's CDR3 is CASSQVEDPYNEQFF. CDR3 in DNA: TGCGCCAGCAGCCAAGTGGAAGACCCCTACAATGAGCAGTTCTTC.

This clonotype appeared a few times. The genes are TRBV20-1 and TRBJ1-2, with 8 bases lining up with TRBD1. Germline loops: CDR1 DFQATT, CDR2 SNEGSKA (reference sequence). V lost 5 bases to trimming and J lost 2 bases; unmatched junction nucleotides: 7. The CDR3 spans 14 residues. The CDR3 loop reads CSAAGQGENYGYTF. In DNA form, the CDR3 reads TGCAGTGCTGCCGGACAGGGCGAGAACTATGGCTACACCTTC.

This clonotype turned up a few times. The chain joins TRBV5-1 to TRBJ2-3; a weak D match, TRBD1 (5 bases). This CDR3 is built from 14 residues. The V gene's germline CDR1 is SGHRS and CDR2 YFSETQ. Trimming cost V 0 bases and J 2 bases, with 7 bases left between them. CDR3 nucleotides: TGCGCCAGCAGCTTGGGACAGTTCACAGATACGCAGTATTTT. Translation gives CASSLGQFTDTQYF. The complete variable domain, with remaining parts taken from reference TRBV5-1 and TRBJ2-3, reads KAGVTQTPRYLIKTRGQQVTLSCSPISGHRSVSWYQQTPGQGLQFLFEYFSETQRNKGNFPGRFSGRQFSNSRSEMNVSTLELGDSALYLCASSLGQFTDTQYFGPGTRLTVL.

The chain recombines TRBV23-1 with TRBJ1-4; 8 bases are shared with TRBD1. TRBV23-1 is an open reading frame, and its role is uncertain. This CDR3 is built from 19 residues. The junction had 12 bases not matched to a gene; V was cut back by 2 bases and J by 1 base. This chain's CDR3 is CASSQLGQGWRLTNEKLFF. The CDR3 DNA reads as TGCGCCAGCAGTCAACTCGGACAGGGATGGCGCCTAACTAATGAAAAACTGTTTTTT.

Many counts were recorded for this clonotype. The rearrangement uses TRBV10-3 and TRBJ2-1; 10 bases line up with TRBD2. CDR3 length: 16 amino acids. After removal of 4 bases from V and 5 bases from J, the junction contained 8 bases not matched to a gene. Germline assignment: CDR1 ENHRY and CDR2 SYGVKD. This CDR3 is CAISAVSGGRNNEQFF. In nucleotides, the CDR3 is TGTGCCATCAGTGCAGTTAGCGGGGGGAGGAACAATGAGCAGTTCTTC.

This clonotype came up many times. V gene TRBV5-1 combines with J gene TRBJ1-1, with D unresolved. V was shortened by 0 bases and J by 7 bases, with 16 bases between the two germline ends. The V gene's germline CDR1 is SGHRS and CDR2 YFSETQ. There are 15 residues in the CDR3. The CDR3 sequence: CASSLASGNADEAFF. The CDR3 DNA sequence: TGCGCCAGCAGCTTGGCTTCCGGGAACGCTGATGAAGCTTTCTTT.

The chain has TRBV7-8 and TRBJ2-1; weak D call: TRBD1 (6 bases). The CDR3 is made up of 13 amino acids. V was clipped by 5 bases and J by 5 bases, with 10 bases between them. Germline V lookup: CDR1 SGHVS, CDR2 FQNEAQ. CDR3 in amino acids: CASSRRTDNEQFF. In DNA, the CDR3 is TGTGCCAGCAGCCGCCGGACAGACAATGAGCAGTTCTTC.

Many counts were recorded for this clonotype. V gene TRBV12-3 or TRBV12-4 combines with J gene TRBJ2-5; perhaps D is TRBD1 or TRBD2 (5 bases each). The CDR3 is 12 amino acids. V lost 11 bases and J 7 bases, leaving 17 bases between the germline ends. The CDR3 reads CAVRQLRGTQYF. CDR3 coding DNA: TGTGCCGTTAGACAGCTCCGGGGGACCCAGTACTTC.

The chain combines TRBV7-3 with TRBJ1-2, with TRBD1 as a possible D gene (6 bases). Trimming took 10 bases from V and 8 from J, leaving 26 bases between them. CDR3 size: 15 residues. CDR1 is SGHTA and CDR2 is FQGTGA in the germline V gene. The CDR3 DNA sequence: TGTGCCACGTATGGCGGGGGCATTCTAGTGAGAGGCTACACCTTC. This translates into CATYGGGILVRGYTF.

V gene TRBV7-2 combines with J gene TRBJ1-3; 8 bases line up with TRBD1. The germline V gene encodes CDR1 SGHTA and CDR2 FQGNSA. The trim removed 4 bases at V and 2 bases at J, leaving 4 bases unmatched. The length of the CDR3 is 15 residues. In DNA, the CDR3 is TGTGCCAGCAGCTCCCAGGACAGGGCTGGAAACACCATATATTTT. It encodes CASSSQDRAGNTIYF. Complete variable domain (other parts from reference TRBV7-2 and TRBJ1-3): GAGVSQSPSNKVTEKGKDVELRCDPISGHTALYWYRQSLGQGLEFLIYFQGNSAPDKSGLPSDRFSAERTGGSVSTLTIQRTQQEDSAVYLCASSSQDRAGNTIYFGEGSWLTVV.

This clonotype occurred many times. CDR3 nucleotides: TGCGCCAGCAGCTTCGCCACCGGGACAGACGAGCAGTACTTC. It yields the protein CASSFATGTDEQYF. The chain combines TRBV5-1 with TRBJ2-7; TRBD1 matches at 7 bases. Germline V gene sequence: CDR1 SGHRS, CDR2 YFSETQ. There are 14 residues in the CDR3. Trimming removed 2 bases from V and 5 bases from J; junction bases left unmatched: 7. Drawing the rest from reference TRBV5-1 and TRBJ2-7, the complete variable domain is KAGVTQTPRYLIKTRGQQVTLSCSPISGHRSVSWYQQTPGQGLQFLFEYFSETQRNKGNFPGRFSGRQFSNSRSEMNVSTLELGDSALYLCASSFATGTDEQYFGPGTRLTVT.

This clonotype was seen repeatedly, ten times or more. The chain joins TRBV7-2 to TRBJ2-6; the D call may be TRBD1 or TRBD2 (5 bases each). V was clipped by 5 bases and J by 0 bases, with 17 bases between them. Germline CDR1 SGHTA, CDR2 FQGNSA. The CDR3 is 18 residues long. The CDR3, as DNA: TGTGCCAGCAGCATACCGGGACGGCTGGGCTCTGGGGCCAACGTCCTGACTTTC. Protein sequence: CASSIPGRLGSGANVLTF.

This clonotype was found many times. J is TRBJ1-4 and V is TRBV5-1; 7 bases line up with TRBD1. The germline CDR1 and CDR2 sequences are SGHRS and YFSETQ. Germline trimming cut 1 base from V and 5 bases from J; bases unmatched to any gene: 5. CDR3 length: 15 amino acids. As DNA, the CDR3 is TGCGCCAGCAGCTTGCAGGGACAGCAAAATGAAAAACTGTTTTTT. Amino acids: CASSLQGQQNEKLFF.